Following are 3 T cell receptor beta chains from one sample sequenced in a study of identifying expanded T cells in peripheral blood. The data were produced by immunoSEQ multiplex PCR, yet TCRdb's version contains in-frame clones alone and is incomplete. The sample lists 75,000 to 90,000 clones, approximately 84% occurring once. The sequencing sample was made of blood. All receptors come from a person aged 18 to 69 in good health.

The chain is built from TRBV5-4 and TRBJ2-5, with 7 bases matching TRBD2. Germline V gene lookup returns CDR1 SGHNT and CDR2 YYREEE (reference sequence). This CDR3 region has 14 residues. J gave up 2 bases and V 3 bases, and 4 bases lay outside the gene matches. CDR3 region: CASSYGAGQETQYF. DNA of the CDR3: TGTGCCAGCAGCTACGGAGCGGGACAAGAGACCCAGTACTTC.

The chain links TRBV11-2 to TRBJ2-7; TRBD1 might be the D (6 bases). CDR1 SGHAT and CDR2 FQNNGV come from the germline V gene. The CDR3 sequence is 13 residues long. Between the trimmed V and J ends, which lost 3 bases and 5 bases, there was a span of 11 bases. CDR3 sequence: CASSFIRGNEQYF. The CDR3 nucleotides read TGTGCCAGCAGCTTTATAAGGGGGAACGAGCAGTACTTC.

The chain uses TRBV6-1 and TRBJ1-1; 8 positions match TRBD1. This CDR3 region has 14 residues. Germline CDR1 is MNHNS and CDR2 is SASEGT. V was clipped by 6 bases and J by 4 bases; unmatched bases: 7. This CDR3 is CASRETGEGTEAFF. CDR3 sequence (DNA): TGTGCCAGCAGGGAGACAGGGGAGGGCACTGAAGCTTTCTTT.